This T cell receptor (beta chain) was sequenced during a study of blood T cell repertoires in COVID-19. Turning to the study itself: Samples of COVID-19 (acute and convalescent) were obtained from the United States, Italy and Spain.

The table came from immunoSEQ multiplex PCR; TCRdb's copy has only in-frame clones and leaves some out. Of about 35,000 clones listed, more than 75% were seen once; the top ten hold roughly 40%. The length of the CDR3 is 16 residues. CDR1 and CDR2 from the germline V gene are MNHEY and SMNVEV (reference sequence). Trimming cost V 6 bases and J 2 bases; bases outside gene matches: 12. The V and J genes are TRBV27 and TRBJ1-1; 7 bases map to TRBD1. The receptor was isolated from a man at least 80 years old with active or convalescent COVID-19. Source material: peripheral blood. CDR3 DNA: TGTGCCAGCAGCAGGAGGAGACAGGGACCCAACACTGAAGCTTTCTTT. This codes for CASSRRRQGPNTEAFF.